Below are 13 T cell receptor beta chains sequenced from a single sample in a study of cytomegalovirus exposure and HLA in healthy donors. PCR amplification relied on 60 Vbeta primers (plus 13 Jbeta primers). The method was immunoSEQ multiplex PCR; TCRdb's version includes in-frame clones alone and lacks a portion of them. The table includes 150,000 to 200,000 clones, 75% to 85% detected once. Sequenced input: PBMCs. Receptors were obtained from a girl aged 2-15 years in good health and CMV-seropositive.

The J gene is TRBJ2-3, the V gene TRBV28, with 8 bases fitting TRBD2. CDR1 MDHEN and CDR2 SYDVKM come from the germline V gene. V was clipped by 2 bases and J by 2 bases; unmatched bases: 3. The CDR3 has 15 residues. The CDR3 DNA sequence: TGTGCCAGCAGTTTAGGCGGGAGGCACACAGATACGCAGTATTTT. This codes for CASSLGGRHTDTQYF.

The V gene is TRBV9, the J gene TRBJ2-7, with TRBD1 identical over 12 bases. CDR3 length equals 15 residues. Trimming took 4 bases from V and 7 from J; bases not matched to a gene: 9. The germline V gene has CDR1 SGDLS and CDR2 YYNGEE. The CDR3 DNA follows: TGTGCCAGCAGCCCACCCGGGACAGGGGGCGGGGAGCAGTACTTC. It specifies CASSPPGTGGGEQYF. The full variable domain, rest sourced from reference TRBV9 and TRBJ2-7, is DSGVTQTPKHLITATGQRVTLRCSPRSGDLSVYWYQQSLDQGLQFLIQYYNGEERAKGNILERFSAQQFPDLHSELNLSSLELGDSALYFCASSPPGTGGGEQYFGPGTRLTVT.

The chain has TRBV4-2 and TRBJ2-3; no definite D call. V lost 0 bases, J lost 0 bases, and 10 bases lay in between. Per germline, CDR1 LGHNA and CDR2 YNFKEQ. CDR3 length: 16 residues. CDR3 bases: TGTGCCAGCAGCCAAGAATTTCGAGCTAGCACAGATACGCAGTATTTT. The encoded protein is CASSQEFRASTDTQYF.

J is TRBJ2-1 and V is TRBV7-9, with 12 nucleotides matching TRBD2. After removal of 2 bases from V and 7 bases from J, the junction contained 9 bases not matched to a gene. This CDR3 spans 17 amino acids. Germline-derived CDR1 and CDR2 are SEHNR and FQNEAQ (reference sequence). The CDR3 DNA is TGTGCCAGCAGCTTATTGTGGACTAGCGGGAATGCGAATGAGCAGTTCTTC. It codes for CASSLLWTSGNANEQFF.

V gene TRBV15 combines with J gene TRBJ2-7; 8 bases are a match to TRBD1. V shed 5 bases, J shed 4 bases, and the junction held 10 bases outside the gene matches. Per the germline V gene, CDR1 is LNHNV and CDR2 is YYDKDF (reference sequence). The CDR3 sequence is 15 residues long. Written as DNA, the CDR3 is TGTGCCACCAGCCTCGACAGGGGCCCTAATTACGAGCAGTACTTC. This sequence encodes CATSLDRGPNYEQYF.

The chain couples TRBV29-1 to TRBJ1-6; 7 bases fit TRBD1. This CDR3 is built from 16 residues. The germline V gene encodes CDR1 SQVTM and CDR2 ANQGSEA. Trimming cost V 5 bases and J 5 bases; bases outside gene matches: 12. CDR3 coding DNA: TGCAGCGTTTATGATCCCGGGACAGACGATAATTCACCCCTCCACTTT. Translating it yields CSVYDPGTDDNSPLHF. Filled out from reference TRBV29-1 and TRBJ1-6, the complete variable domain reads SAVISQKPSRDICQRGTSLTIQCQVDSQVTMMFWYRQQPGQSLTLIATANQGSEATYESGFVIDKFPISRPNLTFSTLTVSNMSPEDSSIYLCSVYDPGTDDNSPLHFGNGTRLTVT.

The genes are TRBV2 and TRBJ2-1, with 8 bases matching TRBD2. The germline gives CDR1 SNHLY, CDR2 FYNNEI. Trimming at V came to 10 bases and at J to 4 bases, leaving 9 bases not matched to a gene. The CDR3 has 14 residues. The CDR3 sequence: CANIAGWGYNEQFF. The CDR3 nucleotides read TGTGCCAACATAGCGGGGTGGGGATACAATGAGCAGTTCTTC.

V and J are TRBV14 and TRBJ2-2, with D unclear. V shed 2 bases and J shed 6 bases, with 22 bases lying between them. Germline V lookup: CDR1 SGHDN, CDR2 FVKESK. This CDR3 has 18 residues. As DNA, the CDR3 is TGTGCCAGCAGCCAAATATTCCGCCAGGCCTGGTGGGCCGGGGAGCTGTTTTTT. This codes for CASSQIFRQAWWAGELFF.

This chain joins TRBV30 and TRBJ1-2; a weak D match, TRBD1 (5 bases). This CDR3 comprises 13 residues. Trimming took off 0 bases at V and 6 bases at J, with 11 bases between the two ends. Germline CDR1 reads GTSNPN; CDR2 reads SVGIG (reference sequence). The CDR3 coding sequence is TGTGCCTGGAGTGTGGGCAGGGCCCATGGCTACACCTTC. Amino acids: CAWSVGRAHGYTF.

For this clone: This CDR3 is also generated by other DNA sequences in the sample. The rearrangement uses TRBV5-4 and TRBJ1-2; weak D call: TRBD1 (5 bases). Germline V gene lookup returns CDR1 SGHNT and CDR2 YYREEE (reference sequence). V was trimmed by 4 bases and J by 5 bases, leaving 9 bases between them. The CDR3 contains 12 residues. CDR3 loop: CASSLDSYGYTF. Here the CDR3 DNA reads TGTGCCAGCAGCCTTGACAGTTATGGCTACACCTTC.

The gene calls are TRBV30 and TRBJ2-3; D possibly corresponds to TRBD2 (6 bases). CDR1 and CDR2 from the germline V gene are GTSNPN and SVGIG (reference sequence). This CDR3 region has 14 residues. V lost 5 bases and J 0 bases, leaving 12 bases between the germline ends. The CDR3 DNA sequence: TGTGCCTGGGGCCCGCGGGACAGCACAGATACGCAGTATTTT. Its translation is CAWGPRDSTDTQYF.

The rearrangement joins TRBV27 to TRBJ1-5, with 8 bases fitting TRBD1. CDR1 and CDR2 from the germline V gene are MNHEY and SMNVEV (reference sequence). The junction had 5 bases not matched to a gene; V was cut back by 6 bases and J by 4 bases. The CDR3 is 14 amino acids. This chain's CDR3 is CASSHRGGNQPQHF. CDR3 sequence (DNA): TGTGCCAGCAGCCACAGGGGGGGAAATCAGCCCCAGCATTTT.

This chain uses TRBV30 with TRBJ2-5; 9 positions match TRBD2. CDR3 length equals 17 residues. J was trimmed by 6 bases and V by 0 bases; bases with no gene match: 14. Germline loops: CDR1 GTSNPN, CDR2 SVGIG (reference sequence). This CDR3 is CAWSVRRSGRTVKTQYF. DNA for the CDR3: TGTGCCTGGAGTGTACGTAGGAGCGGGAGGACCGTGAAGACCCAGTACTTC. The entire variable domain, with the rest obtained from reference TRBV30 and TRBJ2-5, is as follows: SQTIHQWPATLVQPVGSPLSLECTVEGTSNPNLYWYRQAAGRGLQLLFYSVGIGQISSEVPQNLSASRPQDRQFILSSKKLLLSDSGFYLCAWSVRRSGRTVKTQYFGPGTRLLVL.